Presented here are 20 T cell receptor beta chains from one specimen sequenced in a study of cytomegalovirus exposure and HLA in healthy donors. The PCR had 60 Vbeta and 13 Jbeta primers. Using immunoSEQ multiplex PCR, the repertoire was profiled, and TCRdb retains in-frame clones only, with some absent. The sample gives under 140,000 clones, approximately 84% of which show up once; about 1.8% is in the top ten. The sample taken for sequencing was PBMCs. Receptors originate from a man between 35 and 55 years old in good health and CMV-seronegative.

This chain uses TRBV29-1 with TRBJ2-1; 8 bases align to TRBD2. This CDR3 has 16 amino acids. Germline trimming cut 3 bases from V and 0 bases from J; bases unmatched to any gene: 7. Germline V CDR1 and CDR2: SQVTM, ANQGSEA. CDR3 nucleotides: TGCAGCGTTGACCCGCGACTAGCGTTCTCCTACAATGAGCAGTTCTTC. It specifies CSVDPRLAFSYNEQFF.

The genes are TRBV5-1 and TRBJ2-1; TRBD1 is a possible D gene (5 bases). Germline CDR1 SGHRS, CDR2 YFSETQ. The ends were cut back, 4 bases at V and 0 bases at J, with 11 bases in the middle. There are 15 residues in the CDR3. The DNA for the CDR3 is TGCGCCAGCAGCCAGGGCTTCAGCTCCTACAATGAGCAGTTCTTC. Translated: CASSQGFSSYNEQFF.

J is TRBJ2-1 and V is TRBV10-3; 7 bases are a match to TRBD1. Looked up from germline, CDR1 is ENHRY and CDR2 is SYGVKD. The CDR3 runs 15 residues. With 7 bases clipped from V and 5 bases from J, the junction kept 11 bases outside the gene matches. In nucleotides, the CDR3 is TGTGCCATCACCAGCGCCGGGACAGAAAACAATGAGCAGTTCTTC. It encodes CAITSAGTENNEQFF.

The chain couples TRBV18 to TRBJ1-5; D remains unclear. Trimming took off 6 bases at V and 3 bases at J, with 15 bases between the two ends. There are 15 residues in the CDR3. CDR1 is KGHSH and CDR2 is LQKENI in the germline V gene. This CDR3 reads CASSPESYLNQPQHF. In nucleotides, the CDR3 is TGTGCCAGCTCCCCAGAGTCATATCTCAATCAGCCCCAGCATTTT.

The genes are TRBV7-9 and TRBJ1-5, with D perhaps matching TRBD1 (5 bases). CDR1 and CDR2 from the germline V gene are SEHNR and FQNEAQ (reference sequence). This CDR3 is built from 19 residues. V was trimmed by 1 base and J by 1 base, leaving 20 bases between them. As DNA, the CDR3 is TGTGCCAGCAGCTTAGAAACAGGCCCCAAAACCTTGAGCAATCAGCCCCAGCATTTT. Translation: CASSLETGPKTLSNQPQHF. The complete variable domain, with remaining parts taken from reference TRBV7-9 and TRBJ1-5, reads DTGVSQNPRHKITKRGQNVTFRCDPISEHNRLYWYRQTLGQGPEFLTYFQNEAQLEKSRLLSDRFSAERPKGSFSTLEIQRTEQGDSAMYLCASSLETGPKTLSNQPQHFGDGTRLSIL.

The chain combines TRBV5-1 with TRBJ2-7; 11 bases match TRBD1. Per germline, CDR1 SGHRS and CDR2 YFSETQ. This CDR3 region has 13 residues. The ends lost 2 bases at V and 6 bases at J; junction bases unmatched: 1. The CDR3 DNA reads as TGCGCCAGCAGCTTTGGGACAGGGGGCGAGCAGTACTTC. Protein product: CASSFGTGGEQYF.

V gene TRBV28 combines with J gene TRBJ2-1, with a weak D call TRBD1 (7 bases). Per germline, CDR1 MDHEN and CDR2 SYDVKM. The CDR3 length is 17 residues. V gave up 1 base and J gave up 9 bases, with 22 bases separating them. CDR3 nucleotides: TGTGCCAGCAGTTTATTTGGCTCGGGGGCAGGGGGTGGTGAGCAGTTCTTC. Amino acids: CASSLFGSGAGGGEQFF.

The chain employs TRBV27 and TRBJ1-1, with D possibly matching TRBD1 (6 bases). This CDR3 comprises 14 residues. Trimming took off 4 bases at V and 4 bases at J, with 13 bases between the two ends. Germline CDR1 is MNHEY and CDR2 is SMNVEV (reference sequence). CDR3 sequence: CASSSPGGLTEAFF. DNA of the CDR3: TGTGCCAGCAGTTCCCCGGGGGGGCTCACTGAAGCTTTCTTT.

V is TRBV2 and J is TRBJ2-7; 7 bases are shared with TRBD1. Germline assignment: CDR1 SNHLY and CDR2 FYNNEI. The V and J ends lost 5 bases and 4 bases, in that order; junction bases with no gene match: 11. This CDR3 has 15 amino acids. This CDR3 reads CASSSQGVTPYEQYF. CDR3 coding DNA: TGTGCCAGCAGTTCTCAGGGGGTGACCCCATACGAGCAGTACTTC.

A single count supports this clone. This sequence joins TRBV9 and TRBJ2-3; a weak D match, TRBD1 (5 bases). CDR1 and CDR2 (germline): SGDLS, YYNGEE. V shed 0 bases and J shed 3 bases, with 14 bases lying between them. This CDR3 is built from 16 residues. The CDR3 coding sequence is TGTGCCAGCAGCGTAGGGGAAGGGGTGAGGACAGATACGCAGTATTTT. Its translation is CASSVGEGVRTDTQYF.

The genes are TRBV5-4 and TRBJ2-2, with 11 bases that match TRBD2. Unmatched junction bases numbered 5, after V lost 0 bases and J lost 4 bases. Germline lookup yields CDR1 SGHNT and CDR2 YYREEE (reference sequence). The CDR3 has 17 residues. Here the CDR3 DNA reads TGTGCCAGCAGCTTGGCGGCTAGCGGGGGGCGCACCGGGGAGCTGTTTTTT. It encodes CASSLAASGGRTGELFF.

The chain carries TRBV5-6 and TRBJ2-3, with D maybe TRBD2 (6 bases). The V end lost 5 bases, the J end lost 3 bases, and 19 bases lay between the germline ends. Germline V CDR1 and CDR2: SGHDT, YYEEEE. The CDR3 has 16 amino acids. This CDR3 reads CASSLLRGASTDTQYF. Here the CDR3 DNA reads TGTGCCAGCAGTCTTCTACGCGGGGCCTCGACAGATACGCAGTATTTT. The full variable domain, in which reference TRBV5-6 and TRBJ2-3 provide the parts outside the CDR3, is DAGVTQSPTHLIKTRGQQVTLRCSPKSGHDTVSWYQQALGQGPQFIFQYYEEEERQRGNFPDRFSGHQFPNYSSELNVNALLLGDSALYLCASSLLRGASTDTQYFGPGTRLTVL.

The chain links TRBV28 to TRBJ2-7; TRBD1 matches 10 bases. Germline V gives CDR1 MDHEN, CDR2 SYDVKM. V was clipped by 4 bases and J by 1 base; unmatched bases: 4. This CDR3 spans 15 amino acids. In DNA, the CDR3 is TGTGCCAGCAGTTCTCGGACAGGGGGGTCCTACGAGCAGTACTTC. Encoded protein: CASSSRTGGSYEQYF.

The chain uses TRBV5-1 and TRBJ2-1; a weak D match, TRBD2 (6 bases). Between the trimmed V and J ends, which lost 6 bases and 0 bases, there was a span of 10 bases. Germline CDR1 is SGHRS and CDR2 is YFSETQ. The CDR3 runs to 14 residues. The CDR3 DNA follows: TGCGCCAGCAAAATAGCGGACTCCTACAATGAGCAGTTCTTC. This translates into CASKIADSYNEQFF.

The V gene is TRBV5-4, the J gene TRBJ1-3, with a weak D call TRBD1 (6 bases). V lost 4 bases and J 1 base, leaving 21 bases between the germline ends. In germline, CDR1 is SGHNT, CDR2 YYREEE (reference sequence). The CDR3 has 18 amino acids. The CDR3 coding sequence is TGTGCCAGCAGCCGAGGACAGTTTCCATCAAAGTCTGGAAACACCATATATTTT. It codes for CASSRGQFPSKSGNTIYF.

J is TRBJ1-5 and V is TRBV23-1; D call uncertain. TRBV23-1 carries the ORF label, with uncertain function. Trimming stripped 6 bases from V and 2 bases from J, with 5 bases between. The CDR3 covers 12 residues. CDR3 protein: CASRGGNQPQHF. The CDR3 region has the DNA TGCGCCAGCAGGGGCGGCAATCAGCCCCAGCATTTT.

The CDR3 DNA is TGTGCCAGCAGCACCTCGCTGGGGGGCACTGAAGCTTTCTTT. It yields the protein CASSTSLGGTEAFF. The chain couples TRBV7-2 to TRBJ1-1; tentative D call: TRBD1 (5 bases). CDR1 is SGHTA, CDR2 FQGNSA, per germline. This CDR3 contains 14 residues. Trimming took off 5 bases at V and 4 bases at J, with 14 bases between the two ends. The full variable domain, in which reference TRBV7-2 and TRBJ1-1 provide the parts outside the CDR3, is GAGVSQSPSNKVTEKGKDVELRCDPISGHTALYWYRQSLGQGLEFLIYFQGNSAPDKSGLPSDRFSAERTGGSVSTLTIQRTQQEDSAVYLCASSTSLGGTEAFFGQGTRLTVV.

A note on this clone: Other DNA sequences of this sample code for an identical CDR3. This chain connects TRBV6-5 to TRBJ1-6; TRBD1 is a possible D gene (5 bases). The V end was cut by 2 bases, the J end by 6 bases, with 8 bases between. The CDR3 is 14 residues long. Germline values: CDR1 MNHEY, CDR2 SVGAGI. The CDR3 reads CASSYRRGNSPLHF. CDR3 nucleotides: TGTGCCAGCAGTTACAGGAGGGGTAATTCACCCCTCCACTTT.

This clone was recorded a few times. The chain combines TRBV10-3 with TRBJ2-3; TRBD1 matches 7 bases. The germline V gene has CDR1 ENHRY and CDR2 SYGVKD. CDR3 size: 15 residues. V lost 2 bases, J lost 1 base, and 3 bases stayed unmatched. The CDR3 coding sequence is TGTGCCATCAGTGAGAGACAGGGAGGCACAGATACGCAGTATTTT. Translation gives CAISERQGGTDTQYF.

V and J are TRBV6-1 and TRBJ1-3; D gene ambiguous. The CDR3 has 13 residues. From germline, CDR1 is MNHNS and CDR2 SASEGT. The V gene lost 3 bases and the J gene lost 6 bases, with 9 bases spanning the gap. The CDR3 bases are TGTGCCAGCAGTGAGACGAGGAAAAACACCATATATTTT. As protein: CASSETRKNTIYF.